The TCR beta chain under discussion was sequenced for a study of T-cell reconstitution after alpha-beta-depleted transplantation in children. This CDR3 is 18 amino acids long. The V and J ends lost 3 bases and 4 bases respectively, with 22 bases between them. CDR1 is SGDLS, CDR2 YYNGEE, per germline. Study-level points and caveats: Reportedly, roughly two months post-transplant, alpha-beta T cells arose from several hundred expanded graft clones. At the one-year point after transplant, T-cell counts and TCRbeta diversity were found to come mostly from T cells that had been newly produced.

Preparation of the TCRbeta library involved a method that used unique molecular identifiers. One entry per CDR3 protein results from TCRdb running MiXCR on the PCR reads. The repertoire holds almost 500,000 distinct CDR3 sequences, with under 12% as singletons. Ten or more counts support this clonotype. Its target is unknown. The rearrangement uses TRBV9 and TRBJ2-2; D is possibly TRBD2 (6 bases). This TCR derives from a child aged 2 to 10 with inherited bone marrow failure, due to receive a stem cell transplant. The source was PBMCs, collected before TCRalphabeta/CD19-depleted stem cell transplant. This CDR3 reads CASSGPRGRGVLTGELFF. CDR3 nucleotides: TGTGCCAGCAGCGGTCCTCGCGGGCGGGGAGTACTCACCGGGGAGCTGTTTTTT.